The T cell receptor beta chain under discussion was sequenced for a study of shared clonotypes between healthy human individuals (dated by TCRdb to the early 2020s). About the full investigation: A few men and two women, aged 18 to 49 years, made up the cohort. To estimate repertoire size and how much clonotypes are shared between individuals, the study performed deep sequencing of blood TCR repertoires from a handful of healthy adults. To increase sequencing depth and limit assay-specific biases, TCR repertoire library preparation and sequencing were carried out by different laboratories using diverse techniques. Per donor, leukapheresis produced somewhere between about 0.85 and 10 billion PBMCs. The research as a whole found: Because the study included a small number of donors, the genetic and exposure-history diversity represented was limited. Pairwise subsampling led to the expectation that sequencing depth would affect the degree of clonotype sharing among donors. Only blood was sampled, and tissue TCR repertoires likely differ from those in blood.

The donors were healthy, HIV-negative adults who had no recently reported acute infections or vaccinations. Every donor was a Caucasian adult residing in Nashville, Tennessee, USA. In the unsorted samples, 85 million to 100 million PBMCs were counted, and genomic DNA was extracted using the QIAamp DNA Blood Mini kit. After blood collection by leukapheresis, PBMCs were isolated using Ficoll-Histopaque density gradient centrifugation and then cryopreserved in the vapor phase of liquid nitrogen. A note on this clone: It has no known antigen specificity. Its ends do not fully match the called genes, so a read error is possible.

Taken from the germline V gene, the CDR1 and CDR2 loops are SGHTA and FQGNSA. Its CDR3 holds 15 amino acids, cysteine through phenylalanine. Only CDR3 DNA remains: 45 bases, in frame from the first base. TCR CDR3 regions were amplified from genomic DNA by multiplex PCR using the deep immunoSEQ assay. For each cell subset, the extracted genomic DNA was distributed evenly across all wells of several immunoSEQ 96-well plates, and each plate served as one replicate. For unsorted PBMC, approximately 0.3 ug genomic DNA, equal to 30,000 or so T cell genomes, was loaded into each replicate PCR. Ten immunoSEQ deep assay plates were used to sequence unsorted PBMC genomic DNA. The purified libraries were quantified using a Qubit 3.0 fluorometer, sized with a Bioanalyzer 2100, and then quantified again using the KAPA Library Quantification kit. A separate single-read 150-cycle Illumina NextSeq 550 flow cell was used to sequence each immunoSEQ 96-well plate. Processing in the source paper ran as follows. Because the immunoSEQ output held only junctional sequences and lacked quality scores, the filtering could not match the filtering applied to full-length reads. Sequences were annotated with PyIR, a Python wrapper for IgBLAST v1.9, using IMGT germline references to assign V/J genes and CDR3. Reads with weak V/J assignments (E-value above 1e-6), missing CDR3, stop codons, out-of-frame junctions, or ambiguous translated residues were removed. V3J clonotypes were defined as sequences sharing the same inferred V gene, J gene, and CDR3 amino acid sequence. Percentage overlap between repertoires was computed as shared unique clonotypes divided by the size of the smaller repertoire. Three approaches were used to assess repertoire richness: RTK rarefaction, the Chao1 estimator, and Recon v2.1 estimates of unobserved clonotypes. Here the immuneACCESS table is served through TCRdb, limited to in-frame sequences with V and J called. Missing clones are a known gap in these copies; in checked studies unresolved V genes cover under half, and the rest lacks a known reason. V and J calls plus clone size are reproduced from that table; the DNA served to infer D and trimming. This sample comprises 470,000 or so clones, more than 65% of them detected only once. Approximately 11% of the sample is taken by the ten largest.

This chain is built from TRBV7-2 and TRBJ2-7, with TRBD2 as a weak D call on 6 bases. This sequence was found in a middle-aged woman in good health. Some clones in this sample may be carry-over from other donors' samples. Source material: PBMCs. The DNA sequence follows: TGTGCCAGCAGCCTAGCCGGCGGGAAGGCCTACGAGCAGTACTTC. Its protein reads: CASSLAGGKAYEQYF.